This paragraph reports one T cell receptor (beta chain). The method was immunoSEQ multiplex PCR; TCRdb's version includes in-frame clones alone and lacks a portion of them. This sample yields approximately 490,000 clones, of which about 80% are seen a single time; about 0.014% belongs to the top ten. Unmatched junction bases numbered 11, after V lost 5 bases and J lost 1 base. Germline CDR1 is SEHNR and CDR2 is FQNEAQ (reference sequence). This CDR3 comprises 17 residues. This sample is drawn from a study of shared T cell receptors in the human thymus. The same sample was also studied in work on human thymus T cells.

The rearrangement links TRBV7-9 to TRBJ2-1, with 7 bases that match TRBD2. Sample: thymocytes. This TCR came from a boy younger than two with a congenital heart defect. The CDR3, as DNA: TGTGCCAGCAGCCCGGTGGGCGGGAGTGGGTCCTACAATGAGCAGTTCTTC. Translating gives CASSPVGGSGSYNEQFF.